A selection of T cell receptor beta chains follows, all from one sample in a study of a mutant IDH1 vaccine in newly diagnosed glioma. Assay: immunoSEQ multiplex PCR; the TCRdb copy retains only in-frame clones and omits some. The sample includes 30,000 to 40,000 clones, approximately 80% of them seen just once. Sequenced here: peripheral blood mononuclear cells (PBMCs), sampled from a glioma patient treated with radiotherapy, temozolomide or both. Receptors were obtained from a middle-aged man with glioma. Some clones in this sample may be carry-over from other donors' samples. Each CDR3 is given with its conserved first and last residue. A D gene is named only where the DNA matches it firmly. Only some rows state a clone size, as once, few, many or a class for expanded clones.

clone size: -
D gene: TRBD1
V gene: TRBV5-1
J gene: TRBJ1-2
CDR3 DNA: TGCGCCAGCAGCCTAGGGACAGGGGGGAACTATGGCTACACCTTC
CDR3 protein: CASSLGTGGNYGYTF

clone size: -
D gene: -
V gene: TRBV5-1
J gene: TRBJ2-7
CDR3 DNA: TGCGCCAGCAGCTTGGATGGGGGAAGCTCCTACGAGCAGTACTTC
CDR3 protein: CASSLDGGSSYEQYF

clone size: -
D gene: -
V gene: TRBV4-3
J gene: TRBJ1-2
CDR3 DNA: TGCGCCAGCAGCCAAGAGGGGGGGAGAGAATATGGCTACACCTTC
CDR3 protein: CASSQEGGREYGYTF

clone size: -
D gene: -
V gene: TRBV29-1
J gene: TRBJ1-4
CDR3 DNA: TGCAGCGTTGTCACGGACAGCGAAGGGGAAAAACTGTTTTTT
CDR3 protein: CSVVTDSEGEKLFF

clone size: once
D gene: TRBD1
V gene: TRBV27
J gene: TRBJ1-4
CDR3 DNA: TGTGCCAGCAGTCAACAGGGGGCGCATTCTGAAAAACTGTTTTTT
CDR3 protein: CASSQQGAHSEKLFF

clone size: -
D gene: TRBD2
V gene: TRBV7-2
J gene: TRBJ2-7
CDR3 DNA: TGTGCCAGCAGCTTAGGCGGGGGGCTCTACGAGCAGTACTTC
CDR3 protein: CASSLGGGLYEQYF

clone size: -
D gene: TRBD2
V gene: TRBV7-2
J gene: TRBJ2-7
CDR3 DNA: TGTGCCAGCAGCTTAGCGGGGTTCCGGACTAGTATTTACGAGCAGTACTTC
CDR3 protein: CASSLAGFRTSIYEQYF

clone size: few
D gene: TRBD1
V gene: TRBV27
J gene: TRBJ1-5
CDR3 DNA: TGTGCCAGCAGTGGGACAGGGGGCACTCAGCCCCAGCATTTT
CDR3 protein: CASSGTGGTQPQHF

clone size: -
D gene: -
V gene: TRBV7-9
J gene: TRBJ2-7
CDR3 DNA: TGTGCCAGCAGCTTAGGCCTGAACGAGCAGTACTTC
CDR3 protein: CASSLGLNEQYF

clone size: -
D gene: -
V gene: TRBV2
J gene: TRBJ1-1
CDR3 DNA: TGTGCCAGCAGCCAGACCGTAACAGGCACTGAAGCTTTCTTT
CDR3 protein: CASSQTVTGTEAFF

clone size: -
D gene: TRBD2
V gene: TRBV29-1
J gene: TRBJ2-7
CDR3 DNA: TGCAGCGCTGTGACTAGCCCCTCCACCGAGCAGTACTTC
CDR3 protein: CSAVTSPSTEQYF

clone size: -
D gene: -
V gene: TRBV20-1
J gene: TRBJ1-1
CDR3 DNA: TGCAGTGCTAGCCAACATCAAGCTTTCTTT
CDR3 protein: CSASQHQAFF

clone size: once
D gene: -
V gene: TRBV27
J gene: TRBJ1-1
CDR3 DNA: TGTGCCAGCAGTTTACGGCGGTCGGACACTGAAGCTTTCTTT
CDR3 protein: CASSLRRSDTEAFF

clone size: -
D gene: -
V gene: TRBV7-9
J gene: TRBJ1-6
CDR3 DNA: TGTGCCAGCAGCTTGAGCGGGACAATTTCACCCCTCCACTTT
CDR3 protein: CASSLSGTISPLHF

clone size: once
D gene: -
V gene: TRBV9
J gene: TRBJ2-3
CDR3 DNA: TGTGCCAGCAGTCCAGGGGCTAGCGCCTCAGATACGCAGTATTTT
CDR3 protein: CASSPGASASDTQYF

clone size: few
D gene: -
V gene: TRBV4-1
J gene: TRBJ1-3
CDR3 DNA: TGCGCCAGCAGCCAAGTAGGCTCTGGAAACACCATATATTTT
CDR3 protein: CASSQVGSGNTIYF

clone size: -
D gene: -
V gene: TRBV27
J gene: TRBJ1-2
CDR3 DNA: TGTGCCAGCAGTTTAGCAGGGCCTAGCTATGGCTACACCTTC
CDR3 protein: CASSLAGPSYGYTF

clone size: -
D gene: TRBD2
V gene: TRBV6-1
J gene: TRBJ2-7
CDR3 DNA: TGTGCCAGCAGCAGACTAGCTCTCTACGAGCAGTACTTC
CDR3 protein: CASSRLALYEQYF

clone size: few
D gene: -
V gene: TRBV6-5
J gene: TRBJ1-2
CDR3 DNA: TGTGCCAGCAGACCAGACCGCGGGGCTGGCTACACCTTC
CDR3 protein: CASRPDRGAGYTF

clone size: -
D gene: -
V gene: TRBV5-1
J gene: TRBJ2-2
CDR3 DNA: TGCGCCAGCAGCACCTCGGACGCGGGGGAGCTGTTTTTT
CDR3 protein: CASSTSDAGELFF

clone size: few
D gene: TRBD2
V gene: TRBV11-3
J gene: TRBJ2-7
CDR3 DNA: TGTGCCAGCAGCTTAGTGCCGGCGGGGGACCCGACCTACGAGCAGTACTTC
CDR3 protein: CASSLVPAGDPTYEQYF

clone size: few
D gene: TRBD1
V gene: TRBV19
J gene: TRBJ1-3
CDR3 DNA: TGTGCCAGTAGTATGGAGACAGGGCACGGAAACACCATATATTTT
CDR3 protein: CASSMETGHGNTIYF

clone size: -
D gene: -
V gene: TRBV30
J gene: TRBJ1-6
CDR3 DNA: TGTGCCTGGACCCCACCCCAGGCGAAGAATTCACCCCTCCACTTT
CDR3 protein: CAWTPPQAKNSPLHF

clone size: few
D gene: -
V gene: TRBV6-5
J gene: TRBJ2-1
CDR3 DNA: TGTGCCAGCAGACAGACCCGGGACTACAATGAGCAGTTCTTC
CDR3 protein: CASRQTRDYNEQFF

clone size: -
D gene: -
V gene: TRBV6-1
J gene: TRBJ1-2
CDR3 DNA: TGTGCCAGCAGTGTCTGGCAAAAAGTGGGCTACACCTTC
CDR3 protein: CASSVWQKVGYTF

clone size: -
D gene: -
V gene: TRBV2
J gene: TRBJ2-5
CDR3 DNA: TGTGCCAGCAGTCTCTGGGACCCTGAGACCCAGTACTTC
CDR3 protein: CASSLWDPETQYF

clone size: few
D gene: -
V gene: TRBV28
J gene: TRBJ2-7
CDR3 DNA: TGTGCCAGCAGTCAGCTTGGCGGTCCCACCTGGAATTACTACGAGCAGTACTTC
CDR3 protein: CASSQLGGPTWNYYEQYF

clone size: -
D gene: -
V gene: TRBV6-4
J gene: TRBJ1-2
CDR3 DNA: TGTGCCAGCAGTACACAGGGACTCGATGGCTACACCTTC
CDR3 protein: CASSTQGLDGYTF

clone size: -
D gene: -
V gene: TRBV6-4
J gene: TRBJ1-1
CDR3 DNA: TGTGCCAGCAGGGCACAGGGCTCCATGAACACTGAAGCTTTCTTT
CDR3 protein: CASRAQGSMNTEAFF

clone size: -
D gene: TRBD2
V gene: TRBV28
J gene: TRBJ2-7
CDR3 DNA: TGTGCCAGCAGCCACTTGGACTCGAGCGGGAGAGGGCAGTACTTC
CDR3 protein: CASSHLDSSGRGQYF

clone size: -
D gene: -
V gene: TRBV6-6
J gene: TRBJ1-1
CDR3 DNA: TGTGCCAGCAGTCCCCAGAACACTGAAGCTTTCTTT
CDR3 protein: CASSPQNTEAFF

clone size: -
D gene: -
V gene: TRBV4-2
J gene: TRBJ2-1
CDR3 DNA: TGTGCCAGCAAAGCGGCAGTCCTTAACAATGAGCAGTTCTTC
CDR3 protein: CASKAAVLNNEQFF

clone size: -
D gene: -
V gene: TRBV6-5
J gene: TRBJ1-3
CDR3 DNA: TGTGCCAGCAGCGGGGGAAACACCATATATTTT
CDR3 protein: CASSGGNTIYF

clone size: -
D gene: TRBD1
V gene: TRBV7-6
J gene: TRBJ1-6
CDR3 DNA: TGTGCCAGCAGCTCGAGGACAGGGTTCGTGTCACCCCTCCACTTT
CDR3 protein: CASSSRTGFVSPLHF